These 16 T cell receptor beta chains were sequenced from one sample in a study of cytomegalovirus exposure and HLA in healthy donors. The PCR contained 60 Vbeta and 13 Jbeta primers. Generated by immunoSEQ multiplex PCR, the TCRdb table keeps only in-frame clones and is missing some. This sample has around 130,000 clones, with more than 65% found just once. Source material: PBMCs. Every receptor here comes from a woman in her 30s in good health and CMV-seronegative.

As regards this clone: Distinct nucleotide sequences in the sample also encode this CDR3. The chain is built from TRBV28 and TRBJ2-5; D remains unclear. Trimming shortened V by 6 bases and J by 4 bases, and 12 bases separated the two germline ends. This CDR3 has 13 amino acids. The germline V gene has CDR1 MDHEN and CDR2 SYDVKM. DNA of the CDR3: TGTGCCAGCAGCCTGGGTGGGCGAGAGACCCAGTACTTC. Amino acid sequence: CASSLGGRETQYF. The full variable domain, with the rest looked up from reference TRBV28 and TRBJ2-5, is DVKVTQSSRYLVKRTGEKVFLECVQDMDHENMFWYRQDPGLGLRLIYFSYDVKMKEKGDIPEGYSVSREKKERFSLILESASTNQTSMYLCASSLGGRETQYFGPGTRLLVL.

The chain links TRBV9 to TRBJ2-5; D gene unclear. Trimming left V 3 bases short and J 2 bases short, with 5 bases between. CDR1 and CDR2 (germline): SGDLS, YYNGEE. This CDR3 is built from 12 residues. The DNA of the CDR3 is TGTGCCAGCAGCGGGCCACAAGAGACCCAGTACTTC. It translates to CASSGPQETQYF.

This clone was counted a few times. The CDR3 sequence is CASRPTGGNTEAFF. In DNA form, the CDR3 reads TGTGCCAGCAGACCGACAGGGGGTAACACTGAAGCTTTCTTT. The chain joins TRBV7-9 to TRBJ1-1; 9 bases are a match to TRBD1. The CDR3 extends over 14 amino acids. The germline V gene encodes CDR1 SEHNR and CDR2 FQNEAQ (reference sequence). V gave up 6 bases and J gave up 2 bases; unmatched junction bases: 4.

The V and J genes are TRBV5-1 and TRBJ2-1; 15 nucleotides line up with TRBD2. V lost 5 bases and J lost 7; bases outside the gene matches: 7. Germline loops: CDR1 SGHRS, CDR2 YFSETQ. The CDR3 spans 16 residues. CDR3 nucleotides: TGCGCCAGCAGTCTCCCGGGACTAGCGGGAGGTAATGAGCAGTTCTTC. Translated: CASSLPGLAGGNEQFF.

As concerns this clone: Distinct nucleotide sequences in the sample also encode this CDR3. The gene calls are TRBV7-8 and TRBJ1-1; 8 nucleotides align to TRBD1. CDR1 and CDR2 (germline): SGHVS, FQNEAQ. CDR3 length: 17 residues. V was clipped by 5 bases and J by 0 bases; unmatched bases: 11. The CDR3 here is CASSPGDRGLLNTEAFF. The CDR3 DNA follows: TGTGCCAGCAGCCCCGGAGACAGGGGCCTACTGAACACTGAAGCTTTCTTT.

The V and J genes are TRBV25-1 and TRBJ2-3, with no clear D. V was clipped by 2 bases and J by 1 base, with 13 bases between them. The CDR3 is made up of 16 amino acids. CDR1 and CDR2 (germline): MGHDK, SYGVNS. The CDR3 is CASSETSLFGTDTQYF. CDR3 nucleotides: TGTGCCAGCAGTGAAACAAGTCTCTTCGGCACAGATACGCAGTATTTT.

This chain joins TRBV10-3 and TRBJ2-7; TRBD1 matches at 8 bases. Unmatched junction bases numbered 4, after V lost 6 bases and J lost 6 bases. This CDR3 region has 12 residues. Germline loops: CDR1 ENHRY, CDR2 SYGVKD. CDR3 in amino acids: CAIRNTGGEQYV. In nucleotides, the CDR3 is TGTGCCATCAGGAACACAGGGGGCGAGCAGTACGTC.

The rearrangement joins TRBV27 to TRBJ2-7; D call uncertain. CDR3 length: 16 residues. CDR1 is MNHEY, CDR2 SMNVEV, per germline (reference sequence). Between the trimmed V and J ends, which lost 9 bases and 7 bases, there was a span of 28 bases. CDR3 nucleotides: TGTGCCAGTGCCACAACCGAACTAAGCTCGGTGAGAGAGCAGTACTTC. Protein: CASATTELSSVREQYF.

For this clone: One junction end disagrees with the germline gene, perhaps due to a read error. This chain joins TRBV5-1 and TRBJ2-3; 13 nucleotides line up with TRBD2. Germline V lookup: CDR1 SGHRS, CDR2 YFSETQ. This CDR3 region has 13 residues. CDR3 bases: TGCGCCAGCAGCTTGACATCCGGGACTAGCGGGGATTTT. Residues: CASSLTSGTSGDF.

The chain is built from TRBV6-5 and TRBJ1-2, with D uncertain. The CDR3 covers 16 residues. The V end lost 2 bases, the J end lost 0 bases, and 13 bases lay between the germline ends. CDR1 and CDR2 (germline): MNHEY, SVGAGI. The CDR3 nucleotides read TGTGCCAGCAGTTACGATGCTACCGGAGCTAACTATGGCTACACCTTC. This translates into CASSYDATGANYGYTF.

Concerning this clone: Sequence at one end of the junction differs from germline and may be a read error. The chain has TRBV2 and TRBJ1-4; 9 bases line up with TRBD1. The germline CDR1 and CDR2 sequences are SNHLY and FYNNEI. CDR3 size: 16 residues. This CDR3 reads CVSSSSGTGNYEKLFF. The DNA for the CDR3 is TGTGTCAGCAGTTCCTCCGGGACAGGGAACTACGAAAAACTGTTTTTT.

The rearrangement uses TRBV27 and TRBJ2-3; D possibly corresponds to TRBD2 (5 bases). Germline assignment: CDR1 MNHEY and CDR2 SMNVEV (reference sequence). V lost 8 bases to trimming and J lost 8 bases, with 29 bases between them. The CDR3 runs 17 residues. The CDR3 DNA sequence: TGTGCCAGCTCGTTGGAGGCTGCGGCCGCAATGGAGAGTACGCAGTATTTT. Translation gives CASSLEAAAAMESTQYF.

This chain links TRBV7-9 with TRBJ1-3; TRBD1 agrees at 12 bases. Germline trimming cut 11 bases from V and 2 bases from J; bases unmatched to any gene: 7. Germline V gene sequence: CDR1 SEHNR, CDR2 FQNEAQ (reference sequence). The CDR3 sequence is 15 residues long. The CDR3 region has the DNA TGTGCCGGGGGACAGGGGGCAGAGACTGGAAACACCATATATTTT. This codes for CAGGQGAETGNTIYF. The whole variable domain, filled in from reference TRBV7-9 and TRBJ1-3, reads DTGVSQNPRHKITKRGQNVTFRCDPISEHNRLYWYRQTLGQGPEFLTYFQNEAQLEKSRLLSDRFSAERPKGSFSTLEIQRTEQGDSAMYLCAGGQGAETGNTIYFGEGSWLTVV.

This clone has more than one count but fewer than ten. The chain couples TRBV30 to TRBJ2-2; 7 nucleotides line up with TRBD1. This CDR3 contains 14 residues. V was pared by 3 bases and J by 4 bases, with 5 bases of the junction left unmatched. The germline V gene encodes CDR1 GTSNPN and CDR2 SVGIG (reference sequence). The CDR3 loop is CAWSLGQPTGELFF. The CDR3 DNA reads as TGTGCCTGGAGCTTGGGACAGCCCACCGGGGAGCTGTTTTTT.

This clone was seen a few times. V is TRBV9 and J is TRBJ2-3; the D is unclear. V lost 0 bases, J lost 0 bases, and 8 bases lay in between. The CDR3 runs to 15 residues. CDR1 SGDLS and CDR2 YYNGEE come from the germline V gene. CDR3 sequence reads: CASSVETGSTDTQYF. CDR3 DNA: TGTGCCAGCAGCGTAGAGACCGGGAGCACAGATACGCAGTATTTT.

The rearrangement joins TRBV10-1 to TRBJ1-1; TRBD1 aligns across 7 bases. The CDR3 spans 16 residues. The V gene's germline CDR1 is WNHNN and CDR2 SYGVQD (reference sequence). With 3 bases clipped from V and 1 base from J, the junction kept 8 bases outside the gene matches. The CDR3 nucleotides are TGCGCCAGCAGTGACGCTCCGGGACAGCGGAACACTGAAGCTTTCTTT. Its protein is CASSDAPGQRNTEAFF.